This TCR beta chain was captured in a study of T cell changes during pregnancy in multiple sclerosis. Germline assignment: CDR1 SGDLS and CDR2 YYNGEE. CDR3 size: 15 residues. Trimming took 0 bases from V and 1 from J, leaving 8 bases between them. The repertoire was sequenced with immunoSEQ multiplex PCR; TCRdb's copy has only in-frame clones and lacks some. The sample lists roughly 63,000 clones, approximately 93% seen once, with under 5% in the top ten. The chain links TRBV9 to TRBJ2-1; D call uncertain. The receptor comes from a female donor with multiple sclerosis, enrolled in a pregnancy study. Specimen: CD8+ T cells from peripheral blood mononuclear cells, collected in the second trimester of pregnancy. CDR3 bases: TGTGCCAGCAGCGTAGTAGGCGGTTCCTACAATGAGCAGTTCTTC. It specifies CASSVVGGSYNEQFF.